Listed below are T cell receptor beta chains from one sample, sequenced in a study of response to subunit inactivated influenza vaccine. From the RT-PCR reads, TCRdb called clonotypes with MiXCR, one entry per CDR3 protein. In the table there are about 500,000 distinct CDR3 sequences, 10% to 15% of which are singletons. Sequenced here: PBMCs from blood, sampled 35 to 45 days after vaccination. The source is a middle-aged man who received an inactivated influenza vaccine. The CDR3 runs from the conserved cysteine through the conserved F or W. Each record gives: D gene, clone size, J gene, V gene, CDR3 DNA, CDR3 protein. D genes are given only for firm matches. Size is omitted from some rows. Given values are once, few, many or a class for expanded clones.

D: NA; size: NA; J: TRBJ1-4; V: TRBV25-1; DNA: TGTGCCGCTGCGCAGGGGCCGCGAGGAAAGGAAAAACTGTTTTTT; CDR3: CAAAQGPRGKEKLFF
D: NA; size: few; J: TRBJ2-2; V: TRBV3-1; DNA: TGTGCCAGCAGCCAAGATATCGTGGAGGGGGCTGTTGAGTACACCGGGGAGCTGTTTTTT; CDR3: CASSQDIVEGAVEYTGELFF
D: NA; size: NA; J: TRBJ2-3; V: TRBV11-2; DNA: TGTGCCAGCAGCTTAGATCACCCAGTAGATACGCAGTATTTT; CDR3: CASSLDHPVDTQYF
D: TRBD1; size: NA; J: TRBJ2-2; V: TRBV24-1; DNA: TGTGCCACCAGTGACCTGGGACAGGGAATCACCGGGGAGCTGTTTTTT; CDR3: CATSDLGQGITGELFF
D: TRBD1; size: NA; J: TRBJ2-2; V: TRBV19; DNA: TGTGCCAGTAGATTACAGGGGGAAAACACCGGGGAGCTGTTTTTT; CDR3: CASRLQGENTGELFF
D: NA; size: NA; J: TRBJ1-4; V: TRBV19; DNA: TGTGCCAGTAGTATTCTGCCGGGGGGTGAAAAACTGTTTTTT; CDR3: CASSILPGGEKLFF
D: NA; size: few; J: TRBJ2-2; V: TRBV5-1; DNA: TGCGCCAGCAGCTTTATTGGACAGACGAACACCGGGGAGCTGTTTTTT; CDR3: CASSFIGQTNTGELFF
D: TRBD2; size: NA; J: TRBJ2-1; V: TRBV6-5; DNA: TGTGCCAGCAGTTACCTTAGCGGGGGGGGCTACAATGAGCAGTTCTTC; CDR3: CASSYLSGGGYNEQFF
D: NA; size: NA; J: TRBJ2-2; V: TRBV24-1; DNA: TGTGCCACCAGTGGAAGAGTCCTGACCGGGGAGCTGTTTTTT; CDR3: CATSGRVLTGELFF
D: TRBD1; size: few; J: TRBJ2-2; V: TRBV27; DNA: TGTGCCAGAAGGCACAGGGGGTGGGAGAGCACCGGGGAGCTGTTTTTT; CDR3: CARRHRGWESTGELFF
D: NA; size: few; J: TRBJ2-3; V: TRBV10-3; DNA: TGTGCCATCAGTGAGTCCGTTTCTGGGGCCAAGAGTATTAGCACAGATACGCAGTATTTT; CDR3: CAISESVSGAKSISTDTQYF
D: TRBD2; size: few; J: TRBJ2-5; V: TRBV28; DNA: TGTGCCAGCAGGATTCGGAGCGGGAGGCAACAAGAGACCCAGTACTTC; CDR3: CASRIRSGRQQETQYF
D: TRBD1; size: NA; J: TRBJ1-1; V: TRBV12-3/TRBV12-4; DNA: TGTGCCAGCAGTAACGGACAGGGGGACACTGAAGCTTTCTTT; CDR3: CASSNGQGDTEAFF
D: TRBD1; size: many; J: TRBJ2-5; V: TRBV25-1; DNA: TGTGCCAGCAGTAGACAGGGAAGTCGTATGGAGACCCAGTACTTC; CDR3: CASSRQGSRMETQYF
D: NA; size: few; J: TRBJ2-5; V: TRBV20-1; DNA: TGCAGTGTTGGCGGGGAAAAAGAGACCCAGTACTTC; CDR3: CSVGGEKETQYF
D: NA; size: NA; J: TRBJ2-7; V: TRBV12-3/TRBV12-4; DNA: TGTGCCAGCAGTTTTTACGTTCTCGAGCAGTACTTC; CDR3: CASSFYVLEQYF
D: NA; size: few; J: TRBJ2-1; V: TRBV28; DNA: TGTGCCAGCAGTTTTCTGAATTACAATGAGCAGTTCTTC; CDR3: CASSFLNYNEQFF
D: NA; size: many; J: TRBJ2-2; V: TRBV4-2; DNA: TGTGCCAGCAGCCAAGGGGGACCCTTAGGGGGCACCGGGGAGCTGTTTTTT; CDR3: CASSQGGPLGGTGELFF
D: NA; size: few; J: TRBJ2-7; V: TRBV7-9; DNA: TGTGCCAGCAGCTTAGCGAGGATGTCCTACGAGCAGTACTTC; CDR3: CASSLARMSYEQYF
D: NA; size: many; J: TRBJ1-2; V: TRBV20-1; DNA: TGCAGTGCTAGAGAGGGCGGGAGAGGCTACACCTTC; CDR3: CSAREGGRGYTF
D: NA; size: NA; J: TRBJ1-5; V: TRBV20-1; DNA: TGCAGTGCTAGAGGAGAGTTCAATCAGCCCCAGCATTTT; CDR3: CSARGEFNQPQHF
D: NA; size: NA; J: TRBJ2-7; V: TRBV20-1; DNA: TGCAGTGTTAATGCGCAGTCGAGCTCCTACGAGCAGTACTTC; CDR3: CSVNAQSSSYEQYF
D: NA; size: few; J: TRBJ2-6; V: TRBV29-1; DNA: TGCAGCGTTGTTAAGTCTGGGGCCAACGTCCTGACTTTC; CDR3: CSVVKSGANVLTF
D: TRBD2; size: few; J: TRBJ2-3; V: TRBV27; DNA: TGTGCCAGCAGTCTAGGATTAGGTCTAGCGGGAGTTGCAGATACGCAGTATTTT; CDR3: CASSLGLGLAGVADTQYF
D: NA; size: many; J: TRBJ2-1; V: TRBV29-1; DNA: TGCAGCGTTGTCTCTGGAAATGAGCAGTTCTTC; CDR3: CSVVSGNEQFF
D: NA; size: NA; J: TRBJ1-6; V: TRBV20-1; DNA: TGCAGTGCTAGAGGACAGAGCTCCTATAATTCACCCCTCCACTTT; CDR3: CSARGQSSYNSPLHF
D: NA; size: many; J: TRBJ2-1; V: TRBV12-3/TRBV12-4; DNA: TGTGCCAGCAGTTTCGACCCTAATGAGCAGTTCTTC; CDR3: CASSFDPNEQFF
D: TRBD1; size: few; J: TRBJ2-2; V: TRBV9; DNA: TGTGCCAGCAGCGCGGGACAGATAACACCCGGGGAGCTGTTTTTT; CDR3: CASSAGQITPGELFF
D: TRBD2; size: few; J: TRBJ2-1; V: TRBV2; DNA: TGTGCCAGCAGAGCCGGGACTAGCTCCTACAATGAGCAGTTCTTC; CDR3: CASRAGTSSYNEQFF